Listed here is a single T cell receptor (beta chain). Its antigen is not yet known. Looking up the germline V gene yields CDR1 SQVTM and CDR2 ANQGSEA. Its CDR3 holds 13 amino acids, cysteine through phenylalanine. No DNA appears here. Each CD8+ T cell subset was flow-sorted in triplicate, and 300,000 cells per subset were placed directly into RLT lysis buffer. Naive CD8+ T cells were defined stringently as CD45RO-CCR7+CD27+CD95- to exclude memory contaminants. Peripheral blood mononuclear cells were isolated from buffy coats by standard density gradient centrifugation. Naive CXCR3-negative and CXCR3-positive CD8+ T cells were flow-sorted on a FACSAria III. Total RNA was extracted from sorted cells using an RNeasy Mini Kit. The source of the sample is a study of CXCR3-negative and CXCR3-positive naive CD8 T cells (dated by TCRdb to the late 2010s). Background on the whole study: In total, some 140 million TRB reads were obtained, or roughly 1.5 +/- 0.3 million reads per library. Naive subsets from five or six donors and memory cells from 3 donors were included in the TRBV-TRBJ cluster analysis. Diversity and physicochemical repertoire analyses were performed on 11 donors pooled from two independent experiments.

Findings and caveats that apply to the study as a whole: Freshly isolated PBMCs were used for most assays because CXCR3 expression partially decreased after cryopreservation. Surface CD5, linked to self-reactivity in mice, was comparable between naive subsets; TCR interaction strength was therefore also inferred from TRB CDR3 physicochemical properties. Repertoire diversity was comparably high in both naive subsets but much lower in memory CD8+ T cells. Compared with CXCR3-negative naive cells, CXCR3-positive naive cells had TRB CDR3s with higher hydrophobicity (lower Kidera factor 4), lower energy, and higher strength and volume indices. TRBV-TRBJ usage was similar between naive CXCR3-negative and CXCR3-positive cells from the same donor, while memory cells showed distinct patterns.

The sequencer was a NextSeq 550. The Human TCR Profiling Kit (MiLaboratory) was used to make UMI-labeled 5' RACE TRB cDNA libraries. The full amount of extracted RNA was used for cDNA synthesis, and the full amount of resulting cDNA was used for PCR amplification. Libraries were prepared in parallel with an identical number of PCR cycles. Per the source publication's procedure: MIGEC and MiXCR extracted about 53,000 +/- 10,000 unique UMI-labeled TRB cDNA molecules per library, requiring at least two reads per UMI. On average, around 40,000 +/- 10,000 functional in-frame TRB CDR3 nucleotide clonotypes lacking stop codons were found per library. After each sample was downsampled to 5000 UMI-labeled TRB molecules, VDJtools was used to calculate diversity metrics such as normalized Shannon-Wiener and Chao1. VDJtools computed clonotype-size-weighted physicochemical properties of the central five CDR3 residues: interaction energy, strength, volume and Kidera factor 4. TCRdb reprocessed the reads and provides one entry for every CDR3 protein sequence; no DNA is given. None of the V and J calls come from the authors' own analysis; TCRdb made them. The table for this sample shows 100,000 to 150,000 distinct CDR3 sequences. Nearly 0.5% of the sample goes to the ten largest clones.

This chain joins TRBV29-1 to TRBJ2-3; TCRdb lists TRBD1, though no DNA is available to test this call. The sample was naive CXCR3- CD8+ T cells from blood. In light of the paper, this sample's cell subset or site label describes: CD45RO-CCR7+CD27+CD95- naive CD8+ T cells lacking CXCR3 (TNR3-). This clonotype was obtained from a human donor in good health. Some clones in this sample may be carry-over from other donors' samples. This receptor carries the CDR3 CSAETGGADTQYF.